The 21 T cell receptor beta chains below come from one sample, sequenced in a study of cytomegalovirus exposure and HLA in healthy donors. The study ran its PCR with 60 Vbeta and 13 Jbeta primers. Data came from immunoSEQ multiplex PCR; TCRdb stores just in-frame clones and leaves some out. In the table there are 130,000 to 150,000 clones, roughly 80% of which are singletons. The sample consisted of PBMCs. The receptors were gathered from a woman aged 50 to 65 in good health and CMV-seropositive.

This clone is a singleton in its sample. The chain recombines TRBV19 with TRBJ2-5, with 9 bases aligning to TRBD1. CDR1 and CDR2 (germline): LNHDA, SQIVND (reference sequence). The junction had 10 bases not matched to a gene; V was cut back by 6 bases and J by 5 bases. The CDR3 has 15 residues. The CDR3 protein is CASSRGTGSTETQYF. The CDR3 DNA reads as TGTGCCAGTAGCCGCGGGACAGGGTCCACGGAGACCCAGTACTTC.

Only a few counts were recorded for this clone. The CDR3 sequence: CASSVQGSSGNTIYF. The CDR3 bases are TGTGCCAGCAGTGTCCAGGGAAGCTCTGGAAACACCATATATTTT. The genes are TRBV27 and TRBJ1-3, with D tentatively TRBD1 (5 bases). The CDR3 runs to 15 residues. V lost 5 bases and J lost 0, with 11 bases in between. Germline loops: CDR1 MNHEY, CDR2 SMNVEV (reference sequence).

This chain joins TRBV14 and TRBJ2-1; 12 nucleotides match TRBD2. The germline V gene has CDR1 SGHDN and CDR2 FVKESK. The CDR3 consists of 16 residues. Unmatched junction bases numbered 11, after V lost 5 bases and J lost 9 bases. This CDR3 is CASSDGLAGRRGEQFF. Written as DNA, the CDR3 is TGTGCCAGCAGCGACGGACTAGCGGGGCGGAGGGGTGAGCAGTTCTTC.

V is TRBV5-5 and J is TRBJ2-2; 9 nucleotides align to TRBD1. Germline CDR1 reads SGHKS; CDR2 reads YYEKEE (reference sequence). CDR3 length: 15 residues. Unmatched junction bases numbered 8, after V lost 4 bases and J lost 7 bases. Written as DNA, the CDR3 is TGTGCCAGCAGCGTGACAGGGGGATGGGGCGGGGAGCTGTTTTTT. It translates to CASSVTGGWGGELFF.

This chain connects TRBV19 to TRBJ1-5; maybe TRBD1 (5 bases). This CDR3 has 13 amino acids. Germline V CDR1 and CDR2: LNHDA, SQIVND (reference sequence). Between the trimmed V and J ends, which lost 6 bases and 9 bases, there was a span of 15 bases. The CDR3 bases are TGTGCCAGTAGCACGCAGGGCCCCGGGCCCCAGCATTTT. This codes for CASSTQGPGPQHF.

As concerns this clone: The junction shows a germline mismatch at one end, possibly a read error. Other nucleotide sequences from this sample produce the same CDR3. The J gene is TRBJ2-3, the V gene TRBV7-2; tentative D call: TRBD2 (5 bases). Germline-derived CDR1 and CDR2 are SGHTA and FQGNSA. CDR3 length: 16 amino acids. CDR3 in amino acids: CASSLAPALGTDTQYF. CDR3 DNA sequence: TGTGCCAGCAGCTTAGCCCCAGCACTAGGCACGGATACGCAGTATTTT. Combining the CDR3 with reference TRBV7-2 and TRBJ2-3 gives the whole variable domain GAGVSQSPSNKVTEKGKDVELRCDPISGHTALYWYRQSLGQGLEFLIYFQGNSAPDKSGLPSDRFSAERTGGSVSTLTIQRTQQEDSAVYLCASSLAPALGTDTQYFGPGTRLTVL.

The CDR3 DNA sequence: TGTGCCAGCAGCTTTAGTCGACAGGGGGAAGGCTACACCTTC. Protein product: CASSFSRQGEGYTF. The rearrangement links TRBV7-2 to TRBJ1-2; TRBD1 agrees at 9 bases. V dropped 3 bases and J dropped 8; count of bases not matched to a gene: 7. The CDR3 spans 14 residues. Per the germline V gene, CDR1 is SGHTA and CDR2 is FQGNSA. The whole variable domain, remainder taken from reference TRBV7-2 and TRBJ1-2, is GAGVSQSPSNKVTEKGKDVELRCDPISGHTALYWYRQSLGQGLEFLIYFQGNSAPDKSGLPSDRFSAERTGGSVSTLTIQRTQQEDSAVYLCASSFSRQGEGYTFGSGTRLTVV.

The rearrangement uses TRBV7-3 and TRBJ2-3; TRBD2 matches 9 bases. In germline, CDR1 is SGHTA, CDR2 FQGTGA. This CDR3 spans 18 amino acids. Trimming took 5 bases from V and 0 from J; bases not matched to a gene: 12. CDR3: CASSPAGASGVSTDTQYF. The CDR3, as DNA: TGTGCCAGCAGCCCGGCCGGGGCTAGCGGGGTTAGCACAGATACGCAGTATTTT.

The chain links TRBV20-1 to TRBJ2-3, with D maybe TRBD2 (5 bases). Deletions cut 5 bases from V and 9 bases from J, with 12 bases between. This CDR3 has 11 amino acids. Germline V gene data show CDR1 as DFQATT and CDR2 as SNEGSKA (reference sequence). Written as DNA, the CDR3 is TGCAGTGCTGGACTGGAATCAACGCAGTATTTT. Residues: CSAGLESTQYF.

This clone was picked up a small number of times. The chain has TRBV6-6 and TRBJ1-2; D is ambiguous. The CDR3 sequence is 16 residues long. The V end lost 2 bases, the J end lost 4 bases, and 17 bases lay between the germline ends. Germline V gene sequence: CDR1 MNHNY, CDR2 SVGAGI (reference sequence). CDR3 residues: CASSYPGESASYGYTF. The CDR3 DNA sequence: TGTGCCAGCAGTTACCCCGGGGAGTCCGCTAGCTATGGCTACACCTTC.

The V call is TRBV6-4, the J call TRBJ2-2; 7 nucleotides match TRBD1. The CDR3 sequence is 14 residues long. Germline V CDR1 and CDR2: MRHNA, SNTAGT. With V trimmed by 6 bases and J by 1 base, 2 bases remained unmatched. The CDR3 coding sequence is TGTGCCAGCAGCGGGACAGAGAACACCGGGGAGCTGTTTTTT. It codes for CASSGTENTGELFF.

V gene TRBV27 combines with J gene TRBJ2-1; D ambiguous. This CDR3 spans 16 amino acids. V lost 1 base, J lost 0 bases, and 10 bases lay in between. Germline loops: CDR1 MNHEY, CDR2 SMNVEV (reference sequence). This CDR3 is CASSLFRSSSYNEQFF. The CDR3 DNA sequence: TGTGCCAGCAGTTTATTTCGGAGTAGCTCCTACAATGAGCAGTTCTTC.

The V gene is TRBV7-9, the J gene TRBJ1-1; D is possibly TRBD1 (6 bases). Germline V lookup: CDR1 SEHNR, CDR2 FQNEAQ (reference sequence). The V end lost 2 bases, the J end lost 7 bases, and 23 bases lay between the germline ends. The CDR3 has 17 residues. CDR3 amino acids: CASSLYPHGTPDREAFF. CDR3 bases: TGTGCCAGCAGCTTATACCCCCACGGGACACCAGACCGTGAAGCTTTCTTT.

The chain combines TRBV7-8 with TRBJ2-7; a weak D match, TRBD2 (6 bases). The length of the CDR3 is 13 residues. CDR1 and CDR2 (germline): SGHVS, FQNEAQ. V was clipped by 7 bases and J by 6 bases, with 16 bases between them. The chain's CDR3 is CASTFGGVVEQYF. The CDR3 bases are TGTGCCAGCACCTTTGGCGGGGTGGTCGAGCAGTACTTC.

The chain combines TRBV11-3 with TRBJ1-3; D not certain. This CDR3 region has 14 residues. Germline CDR1 is SGHNT and CDR2 is YENEEA. Trimming cost V 5 bases and J 7 bases, with 15 bases left between them. CDR3: CASSLGGGGNTIYF. CDR3 in DNA: TGTGCCAGCAGCCTAGGCGGCGGTGGGAACACCATATATTTT.

This chain links TRBV5-7 with TRBJ2-7; 10 bases are a match to TRBD1. TRBV5-7 has ORF status, its function being uncertain. This CDR3 is 16 amino acids long. The trim removed 2 bases at V and 0 bases at J, leaving 5 bases unmatched. CDR3 DNA: TGTGCCAGCAGCTTCGGACAGGGGGGACCCTCCTACGAGCAGTACTTC. It is translated as CASSFGQGGPSYEQYF.

This clone has just a few counts. V is TRBV7-3 and J is TRBJ1-1, with D uncertain. Germline assignment: CDR1 SGHTA and CDR2 FQGTGA. The CDR3 covers 12 residues. Trimming shortened V by 2 bases and J by 4 bases, and 5 bases separated the two germline ends. As DNA, the CDR3 is TGTGCCAGCAGCTTATCTCTCACTGAAGCTTTCTTT. Translating gives CASSLSLTEAFF.

The gene calls are TRBV6-1 and TRBJ2-5, with D possibly TRBD1 on 6 matching bases. V lost 4 bases, J lost 5 bases, and 20 bases lay in between. CDR1 is MNHNS, CDR2 SASEGT, per germline. The CDR3 covers 16 residues. CDR3: CASSVGAGQGRETQYF. In DNA, the CDR3 is TGTGCCAGCAGTGTGGGGGCCGGTCAGGGAAGGGAGACCCAGTACTTC.

The chain combines TRBV7-2 with TRBJ1-2, with TRBD1 matching 10 bases. With 5 bases clipped from V and 8 bases from J, the junction kept 14 bases outside the gene matches. The CDR3 spans 16 residues. Germline CDR1 SGHTA, CDR2 FQGNSA. The CDR3 spells CASSQSSGTGAGGYTF. The CDR3 coding sequence is TGTGCCAGCAGCCAATCATCCGGGACAGGGGCAGGGGGCTACACCTTC.

This clone was picked up a small number of times. The chain is built from TRBV5-6 and TRBJ1-2; 7 bases are shared with TRBD1. In germline, CDR1 is SGHDT, CDR2 YYEEEE. After removal of 6 bases from V and 8 bases from J, the junction contained 10 bases not matched to a gene. The CDR3 is 13 amino acids. The CDR3 is CASTREEGAGYTF. The CDR3 region has the DNA TGTGCCAGCACCCGAGAGGAGGGGGCGGGCTACACCTTC.

A single count supports this clone. The rearrangement links TRBV5-6 to TRBJ1-4, with D hard to call. CDR1 and CDR2 (germline): SGHDT, YYEEEE. The CDR3 has 14 residues. V gave up 0 bases and J gave up 8 bases, with 11 bases separating them. The CDR3 region is CASSLDWQAEKLFF. CDR3 bases: TGTGCCAGCAGCTTGGATTGGCAGGCCGAAAAACTGTTTTTT. Variable domain in full (rest from reference TRBV5-6 and TRBJ1-4): DAGVTQSPTHLIKTRGQQVTLRCSPKSGHDTVSWYQQALGQGPQFIFQYYEEEERQRGNFPDRFSGHQFPNYSSELNVNALLLGDSALYLCASSLDWQAEKLFFGSGTQLSVL.